Shown below are 26 T cell receptor beta chains from a single sample sequenced in a study of shared clonotypes between healthy human individuals. This table comes from immunoSEQ multiplex PCR, and its TCRdb copy is limited to in-frame clones, with some not included. The sample has more than 2 million clones, roughly 94% seen once. The sequenced sample was naive CD4+ T cells sorted from blood. Regarding subset: CD45RA+ positively selected. These receptors all come from a man younger than 35 in good health.

This clone has just one count. V and J are TRBV30 and TRBJ1-4, with a possible D match to TRBD1 (5 bases). Germline V lookup: CDR1 GTSNPN, CDR2 SVGIG (reference sequence). Trimming left V 2 bases short and J 5 bases short, with 15 bases between. CDR3 length equals 15 residues. Written as DNA, the CDR3 is TGTGCCTGGAGTTTTCGAGGGACGGAGAATGAAAAACTGTTTTTT. This gives the protein CAWSFRGTENEKLFF.

The chain employs TRBV7-9 and TRBJ2-1, with TRBD1 identical over 9 bases. CDR1 and CDR2 (germline): SEHNR, FQNEAQ (reference sequence). V shed 4 bases and J 5 bases; nucleotides not matched to a gene: 6. The CDR3 consists of 15 residues. CDR3 loop: CASSSYRGPDNEQFF. The DNA of the CDR3 is TGTGCCAGCAGCTCATACAGGGGGCCCGACAATGAGCAGTTCTTC.

V gene TRBV7-9 combines with J gene TRBJ2-7; D unresolved. This CDR3 is built from 16 residues. Per the germline V gene, CDR1 is SEHNR and CDR2 is FQNEAQ (reference sequence). V was trimmed by 2 bases and J by 0 bases, leaving 14 bases between them. Written as DNA, the CDR3 is TGTGCCAGCAGCTTACCTAAGCCACCCAGCTCCTACGAGCAGTACTTC. Translation gives CASSLPKPPSSYEQYF.

The V call is TRBV11-2, the J call TRBJ2-2, with unresolved D. The CDR3 length is 12 residues. Looked up from germline, CDR1 is SGHAT and CDR2 is FQNNGV. The V end lost 3 bases, the J end lost 6 bases, and 5 bases lay between the germline ends. The CDR3 coding sequence is TGTGCCAGCAGCTTGGCGGCCGGGGAGCTGTTTTTT. It is translated as CASSLAAGELFF.

As for this clone: Other DNA sequences within the sample encode an identical CDR3. V gene TRBV6-6 combines with J gene TRBJ1-3; D remains ambiguous. Trimming removed 2 bases from V and 0 bases from J, with 2 bases in between. The CDR3 has 13 residues. Looked up from germline, CDR1 is MNHNY and CDR2 is SVGAGI (reference sequence). This CDR3 reads CASSYDSGNTIYF. The CDR3 nucleotides read TGTGCCAGCAGTTACGACTCTGGAAACACCATATATTTT.

This chain connects TRBV7-2 to TRBJ2-1; TRBD1 matches 9 bases. V shed 5 bases and J 7 bases; nucleotides not matched to a gene: 18. The CDR3 has 18 amino acids. CDR1 is SGHTA and CDR2 is FQGNSA in the germline V gene. The DNA for the CDR3 is TGTGCCAGCAGCCAGCTTATATACAGGGGGCGAGTGAGGAATGAGCAGTTCTTC. Protein: CASSQLIYRGRVRNEQFF. The full variable domain, with the rest looked up from reference TRBV7-2 and TRBJ2-1, is GAGVSQSPSNKVTEKGKDVELRCDPISGHTALYWYRQSLGQGLEFLIYFQGNSAPDKSGLPSDRFSAERTGGSVSTLTIQRTQQEDSAVYLCASSQLIYRGRVRNEQFFGPGTRLTVL.

This clone was picked up one time. The chain combines TRBV28 with TRBJ1-5; the D is unclear. CDR3 size: 12 residues. In germline, CDR1 is MDHEN, CDR2 SYDVKM. Trimming left V 6 bases short and J 10 bases short, with 13 bases between. The CDR3 bases are TGTGCCAGCAGCTTGGCGGATCGTCCCCAGCATTTT. Protein product: CASSLADRPQHF.

The chain carries TRBV5-4 and TRBJ1-6; D is possibly TRBD1 (6 bases). Trimming removed 4 bases from V and 6 bases from J, with 17 bases in between. The CDR3 runs 16 residues. The germline V gene has CDR1 SGHNT and CDR2 YYREEE (reference sequence). The CDR3: CASSPTNREPNSPLHF. In DNA, the CDR3 is TGTGCCAGCAGCCCCACCAACAGGGAACCTAATTCACCCCTCCACTTT.

The rearrangement uses TRBV27 and TRBJ2-3; weak D call: TRBD2 (6 bases). CDR3 length equals 15 residues. V gave up 4 bases and J gave up 4 bases, with 15 bases separating them. Germline V gives CDR1 MNHEY, CDR2 SMNVEV (reference sequence). The DNA of the CDR3 is TGTGCCAGCAGTTCTTCTAGCGTTACCGCAGATACGCAGTATTTT. This gives the protein CASSSSSVTADTQYF.

With respect to this clone: Additional DNA sequences in this sample encode the identical CDR3. This CDR3 reads CASSPGTSSYEQYF. CDR3 in DNA: TGTGCCAGCAGCCCCGGGACTAGCTCCTACGAGCAGTACTTC. J is TRBJ2-7 and V is TRBV5-6, with 8 positions matching TRBD2. The germline gives CDR1 SGHDT, CDR2 YYEEEE. J was trimmed by 0 bases and V by 4 bases; bases with no gene match: 3. The CDR3 has 14 amino acids. The full variable domain, with the rest looked up from reference TRBV5-6 and TRBJ2-7, is DAGVTQSPTHLIKTRGQQVTLRCSPKSGHDTVSWYQQALGQGPQFIFQYYEEEERQRGNFPDRFSGHQFPNYSSELNVNALLLGDSALYLCASSPGTSSYEQYFGPGTRLTVT.

Turning to this clone: This CDR3 is also generated by other DNA sequences in the sample. The V call is TRBV5-1, the J call TRBJ2-3; D is unresolved. CDR1 and CDR2 (germline): SGHRS, YFSETQ. Trimming cost V 1 base and J 2 bases, with 2 bases left between them. This CDR3 comprises 12 residues. The CDR3 loop is CASSLYTDTQYF. In nucleotides, the CDR3 is TGCGCCAGCAGCTTGTACACAGATACGCAGTATTTT.

This clone showed up just a few times. CDR3 coding DNA: TGTGCCAGCAGCTTAGGGGGGTGGTACGAGCAGTACTTC. It encodes CASSLGGWYEQYF. The chain recombines TRBV7-8 with TRBJ2-5; D might be TRBD1 or TRBD2, each matching 5 bases. The J call could be wrong; TRBJ2-7 is a better fit for the DNA end. CDR1 SGHVS and CDR2 FQNEAQ come from the germline V gene. This CDR3 is 13 amino acids long.

The chain recombines TRBV11-2 with TRBJ2-7, with 9 bases lining up with TRBD2. Germline CDR1 SGHAT, CDR2 FQNNGV. V dropped 6 bases and J dropped 0; count of bases not matched to a gene: 9. This CDR3 comprises 16 residues. This CDR3 is CASRSLSGGLSYEQYF. The DNA for the CDR3 is TGTGCCAGCAGGAGCCTTAGCGGGGGCCTCTCCTACGAGCAGTACTTC.

V and J are TRBV15 and TRBJ2-7; no firm D call. The CDR3 is made up of 13 amino acids. The ends were cut back, 0 bases at V and 1 base at J, with 4 bases in the middle. CDR1 and CDR2 (germline): LNHNV, YYDKDF (reference sequence). The CDR3 nucleotides are TGTGCCACCAGCAGAGATCAGTCCTACGAGCAGTACTTC. Translated, it gives CATSRDQSYEQYF.

V is TRBV5-1 and J is TRBJ1-2, with TRBD1 matching 10 bases. The junction had 8 bases not matched to a gene; V was cut back by 4 bases and J by 8 bases. The CDR3 has 14 amino acids. Germline V gives CDR1 SGHRS, CDR2 YFSETQ. CDR3 nucleotide sequence: TGCGCCAGCAGCCCGGGACAGGGGCAGGGAGGCTACACCTTC. It codes for CASSPGQGQGGYTF. The whole variable domain, remainder taken from reference TRBV5-1 and TRBJ1-2, is KAGVTQTPRYLIKTRGQQVTLSCSPISGHRSVSWYQQTPGQGLQFLFEYFSETQRNKGNFPGRFSGRQFSNSRSEMNVSTLELGDSALYLCASSPGQGQGGYTFGSGTRLTVV.

This chain uses TRBV5-6 with TRBJ1-6; D remains unclear. The V end was cut by 1 base, the J end by 6 bases, with 14 bases between. The CDR3 is 16 residues long. Germline V gives CDR1 SGHDT, CDR2 YYEEEE. CDR3 sequence reads: CASSLMSGSGNSPLHF. The CDR3 nucleotides read TGTGCCAGCAGCTTGATGTCGGGGTCGGGTAATTCACCCCTCCACTTT.

This sequence joins TRBV4-2 and TRBJ2-1, with a weak D call TRBD2 (6 bases). Germline loops: CDR1 LGHNA, CDR2 YNFKEQ. The CDR3 consists of 17 residues. Trimming removed 5 bases at V and 3 bases at J, with 20 bases between. In DNA, the CDR3 is TGTGCCAGCAGCGTCTCCATAGGGGTAGCGGTCTACAATGAGCAGTTCTTC. Protein product: CASSVSIGVAVYNEQFF.

This sequence joins TRBV5-1 and TRBJ2-5, with unresolved D. V was trimmed by 2 bases and J by 2 bases, leaving 10 bases between them. Germline lookup yields CDR1 SGHRS and CDR2 YFSETQ. The CDR3 sequence is 14 residues long. CDR3 coding DNA: TGCGCCAGCAGCTTTACTACCGGTCAAGAGACCCAGTACTTC. Translation: CASSFTTGQETQYF.

The chain recombines TRBV6-6 with TRBJ1-2; D call uncertain. V dropped 8 bases and J dropped 8 bases, with 15 bases sitting between them. The CDR3 is made up of 12 amino acids. Germline V lookup: CDR1 MNHNY, CDR2 SVGAGI (reference sequence). DNA for the CDR3: TGTGCCAGCTCTGACCAACGGACGGGCTACACCTTC. Translating gives CASSDQRTGYTF.

This rearrangement joins TRBV6-5 to TRBJ2-7, with a possible D match to TRBD1 (6 bases). The CDR3 sequence is 14 residues long. Germline CDR1 and CDR2: MNHEY and SVGAGI. The V end was cut by 1 base, the J end by 6 bases, with 13 bases between. The CDR3 sequence is CASSYYRDSTEQYF. The CDR3 nucleotides read TGTGCCAGCAGTTACTACAGGGATTCCACCGAGCAGTACTTC.

V and J are TRBV6-5 and TRBJ2-7, with 7 nucleotides matching TRBD1. The V and J ends lost 0 bases and 6 bases, in that order; junction bases with no gene match: 5. In germline, CDR1 is MNHEY, CDR2 SVGAGI. The length of the CDR3 is 14 residues. CDR3 coding DNA: TGTGCCAGCAGTTACTCGAGGGGGCTCGGCGAGCAGTACTTC. This sequence encodes CASSYSRGLGEQYF.

CDR3 sequence reads: CASSEQTGPHQPQHF. DNA of the CDR3: TGTGCCAGCAGTGAACAGACAGGGCCCCATCAGCCCCAGCATTTT. V usage is TRBV6-1 and J usage is TRBJ1-5, with 7 positions matching TRBD1. There are 15 residues in the CDR3. Germline trimming cut 2 bases from V and 5 bases from J; bases unmatched to any gene: 6. Germline lookup yields CDR1 MNHNS and CDR2 SASEGT.

This CDR3 reads CASSPLSVPNQETQYF. The CDR3 coding sequence is TGTGCCAGCTCACCATTATCAGTACCGAACCAAGAGACCCAGTACTTC. The chain combines TRBV18 with TRBJ2-5; D gene ambiguous. Germline loops: CDR1 KGHSH, CDR2 LQKENI. The germline V and J ends were trimmed by 2 bases and 0 bases, with 13 bases remaining between them. CDR3 length equals 16 residues.

The V call is TRBV30, the J call TRBJ1-1; 12 nucleotides line up with TRBD1. This CDR3 spans 16 amino acids. Germline CDR1 GTSNPN, CDR2 SVGIG (reference sequence). J lost 4 bases, V lost 6 bases, and 12 bases had no gene match. CDR3 region: CACIRGTGGGFTEAFF. The CDR3 DNA is TGTGCCTGCATACGCGGGACAGGGGGCGGCTTCACTGAAGCTTTCTTT. Full variable domain (missing parts from reference TRBV30 and TRBJ1-1): SQTIHQWPATLVQPVGSPLSLECTVEGTSNPNLYWYRQAAGRGLQLLFYSVGIGQISSEVPQNLSASRPQDRQFILSSKKLLLSDSGFYLCACIRGTGGGFTEAFFGQGTRLTVV.

This chain links TRBV7-2 with TRBJ1-5, with 12 bases fitting TRBD1. The CDR3 spans 18 residues. Germline CDR1 SGHTA, CDR2 FQGNSA. Trimming cost V 5 bases and J 6 bases; bases outside gene matches: 14. The CDR3 DNA follows: TGTGCCAGCAGCGTCCGGGACAGGGGGCGCGGGATGCTTCAGCCCCAGCATTTT. The encoded protein is CASSVRDRGRGMLQPQHF.

The V gene is TRBV7-2, the J gene TRBJ1-2; 7 nucleotides align to TRBD1. The CDR3 is 16 residues long. After removal of 4 bases from V and 2 bases from J, the junction contained 10 bases not matched to a gene. Looked up from germline, CDR1 is SGHTA and CDR2 is FQGNSA. CDR3 coding DNA: TGTGCCAGCAGCTGGAAGACAGGGTCGGCCAACTATGGCTACACCTTC. Translated: CASSWKTGSANYGYTF.